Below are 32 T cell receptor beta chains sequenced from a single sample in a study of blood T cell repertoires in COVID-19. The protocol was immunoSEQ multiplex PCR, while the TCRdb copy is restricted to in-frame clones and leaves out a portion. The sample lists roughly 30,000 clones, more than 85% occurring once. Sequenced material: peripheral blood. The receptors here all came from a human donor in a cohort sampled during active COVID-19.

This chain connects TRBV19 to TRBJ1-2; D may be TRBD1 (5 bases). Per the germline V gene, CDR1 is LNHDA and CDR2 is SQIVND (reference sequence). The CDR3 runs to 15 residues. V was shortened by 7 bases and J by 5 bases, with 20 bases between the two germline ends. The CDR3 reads CASTPRGGLNYGYTF. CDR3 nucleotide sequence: TGTGCCAGTACACCTCGTGGGGGGTTGAATTATGGCTACACCTTC.

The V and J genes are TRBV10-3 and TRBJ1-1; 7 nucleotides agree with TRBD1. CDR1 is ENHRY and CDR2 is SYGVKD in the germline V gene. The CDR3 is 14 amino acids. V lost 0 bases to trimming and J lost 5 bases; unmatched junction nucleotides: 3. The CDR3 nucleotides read TGTGCCATCAGTGAGTCGACAGGGAGGACTGAAGCTTTCTTT. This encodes CAISESTGRTEAFF.

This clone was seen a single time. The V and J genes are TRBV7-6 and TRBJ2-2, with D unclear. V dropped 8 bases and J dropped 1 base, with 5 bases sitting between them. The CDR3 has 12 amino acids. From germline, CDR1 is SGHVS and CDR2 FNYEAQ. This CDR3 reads CASRENTGELFF. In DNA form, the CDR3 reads TGTGCCAGCCGCGAGAACACCGGGGAGCTGTTTTTT.

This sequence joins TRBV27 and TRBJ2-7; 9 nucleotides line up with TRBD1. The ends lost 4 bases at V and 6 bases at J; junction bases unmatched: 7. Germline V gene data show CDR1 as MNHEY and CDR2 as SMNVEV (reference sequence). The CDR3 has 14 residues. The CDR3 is CASSSTGTGPEQYF. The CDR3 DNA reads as TGTGCCAGCAGTTCGACCGGGACAGGGCCCGAGCAGTACTTC.

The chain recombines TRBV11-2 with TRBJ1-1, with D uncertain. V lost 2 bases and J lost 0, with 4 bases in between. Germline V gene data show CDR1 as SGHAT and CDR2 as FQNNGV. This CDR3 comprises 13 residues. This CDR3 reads CASSLTVNTEAFF. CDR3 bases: TGTGCCAGCAGCTTAACGGTGAACACTGAAGCTTTCTTT.

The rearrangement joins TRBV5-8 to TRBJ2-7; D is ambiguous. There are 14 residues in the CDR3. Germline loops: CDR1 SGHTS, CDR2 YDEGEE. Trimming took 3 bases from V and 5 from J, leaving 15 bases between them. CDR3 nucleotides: TGTGCCAGCAGCTCCCATAAAGAGGTCCACGAGCAGTACTTC. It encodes CASSSHKEVHEQYF.

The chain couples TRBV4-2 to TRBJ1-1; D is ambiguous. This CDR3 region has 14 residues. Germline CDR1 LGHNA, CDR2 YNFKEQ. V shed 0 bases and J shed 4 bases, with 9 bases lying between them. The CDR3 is CASSQDKRSTEAFF. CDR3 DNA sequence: TGTGCCAGCAGCCAAGACAAAAGGAGCACTGAAGCTTTCTTT.

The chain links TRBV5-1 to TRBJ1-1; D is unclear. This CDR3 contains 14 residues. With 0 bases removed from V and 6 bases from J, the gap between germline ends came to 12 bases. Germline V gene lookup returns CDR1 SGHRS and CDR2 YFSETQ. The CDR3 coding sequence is TGCGCCAGCAGCTTGGGTTCGAGGGAACCTGAAGCTTTCTTT. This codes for CASSLGSREPEAFF.

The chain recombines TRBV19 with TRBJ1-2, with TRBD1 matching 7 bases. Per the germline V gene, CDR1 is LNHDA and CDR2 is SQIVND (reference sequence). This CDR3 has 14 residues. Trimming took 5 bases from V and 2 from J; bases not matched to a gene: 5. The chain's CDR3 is CASSPGQRNYGYTF. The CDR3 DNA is TGTGCCAGTAGTCCGGGACAGCGGAACTATGGCTACACCTTC.

The CDR3 reads CASSTAASYEQYF. CDR3 nucleotide sequence: TGTGCCAGTAGTACCGCCGCCAGCTACGAGCAGTACTTC. This rearrangement joins TRBV19 to TRBJ2-7; D is undetermined. This CDR3 contains 13 residues. Germline V lookup: CDR1 LNHDA, CDR2 SQIVND (reference sequence). Trimming removed 4 bases from V and 3 bases from J, with 10 bases in between. Using reference TRBV19 and TRBJ2-7 for the parts outside the CDR3, the full variable domain is DGGITQSPKYLFRKEGQNVTLSCEQNLNHDAMYWYRQDPGQGLRLIYYSQIVNDFQKGDIAEGYSVSREKKESFPLTVTSAQKNPTAFYLCASSTAASYEQYFGPGTRLTVT.

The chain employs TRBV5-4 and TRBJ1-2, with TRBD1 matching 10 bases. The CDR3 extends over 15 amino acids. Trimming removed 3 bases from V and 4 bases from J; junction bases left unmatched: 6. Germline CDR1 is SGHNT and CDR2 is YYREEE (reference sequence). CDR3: CASSSEGQGSYGYTF. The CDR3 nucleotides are TGTGCCAGCAGCTCGGAGGGACAGGGGTCCTATGGCTACACCTTC.

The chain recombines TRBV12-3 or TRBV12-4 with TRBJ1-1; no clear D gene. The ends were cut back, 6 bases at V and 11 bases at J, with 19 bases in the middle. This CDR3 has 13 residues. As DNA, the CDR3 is TGTGCCAGCAGGCGGGTTGGACGCCGCTCGGCTTTCTTT. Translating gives CASRRVGRRSAFF.

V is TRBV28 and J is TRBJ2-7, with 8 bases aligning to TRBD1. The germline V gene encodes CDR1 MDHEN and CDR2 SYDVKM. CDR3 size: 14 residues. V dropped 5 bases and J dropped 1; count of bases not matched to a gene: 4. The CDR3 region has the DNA TGTGCCAGCAGTCCCGGGACAGGTTCCTACGAGCAGTACTTC. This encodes CASSPGTGSYEQYF.

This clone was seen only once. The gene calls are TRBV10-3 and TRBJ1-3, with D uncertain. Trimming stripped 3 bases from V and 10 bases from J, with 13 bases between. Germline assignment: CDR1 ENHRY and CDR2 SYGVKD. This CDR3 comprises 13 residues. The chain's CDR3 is CAISEERETTIYF. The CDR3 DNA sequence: TGTGCCATCAGTGAAGAACGTGAAACTACCATATATTTT.

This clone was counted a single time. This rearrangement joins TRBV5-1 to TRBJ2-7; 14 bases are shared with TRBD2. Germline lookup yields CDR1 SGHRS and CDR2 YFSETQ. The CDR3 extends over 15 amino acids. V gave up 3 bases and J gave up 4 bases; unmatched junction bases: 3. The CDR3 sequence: CASSSGTSGSYEQYF. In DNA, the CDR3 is TGCGCCAGCAGCTCTGGGACTAGCGGGAGTTACGAGCAGTACTTC.

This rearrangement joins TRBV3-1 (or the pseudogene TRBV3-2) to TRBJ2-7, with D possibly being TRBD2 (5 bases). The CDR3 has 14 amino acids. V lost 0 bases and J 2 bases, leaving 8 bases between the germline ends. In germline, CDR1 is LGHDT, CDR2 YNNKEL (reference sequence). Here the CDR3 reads CASSQDIGAYEQYF. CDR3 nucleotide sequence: TGTGCCAGCAGCCAAGATATCGGGGCCTACGAGCAGTACTTC.

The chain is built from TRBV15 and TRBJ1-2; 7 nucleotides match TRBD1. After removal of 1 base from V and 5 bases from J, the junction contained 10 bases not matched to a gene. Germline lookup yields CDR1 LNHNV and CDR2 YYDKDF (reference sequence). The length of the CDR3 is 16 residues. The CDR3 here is CATSRAGQEPLYGYTF. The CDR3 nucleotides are TGTGCCACCAGCAGAGCCGGACAGGAACCACTATATGGCTACACCTTC.

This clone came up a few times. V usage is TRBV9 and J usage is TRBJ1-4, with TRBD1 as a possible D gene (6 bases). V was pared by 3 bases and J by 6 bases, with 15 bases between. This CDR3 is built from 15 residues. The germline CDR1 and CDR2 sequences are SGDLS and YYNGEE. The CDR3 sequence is CASSESPGHYEKLFF. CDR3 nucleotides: TGTGCCAGCAGCGAAAGTCCGGGACATTATGAAAAACTGTTTTTT.

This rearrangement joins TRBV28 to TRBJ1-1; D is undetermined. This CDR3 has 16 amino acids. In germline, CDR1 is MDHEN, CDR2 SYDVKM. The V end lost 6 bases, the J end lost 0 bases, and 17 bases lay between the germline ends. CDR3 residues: CASSTQVGTMNTEAFF. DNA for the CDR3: TGTGCCAGCAGCACCCAAGTGGGCACCATGAACACTGAAGCTTTCTTT.

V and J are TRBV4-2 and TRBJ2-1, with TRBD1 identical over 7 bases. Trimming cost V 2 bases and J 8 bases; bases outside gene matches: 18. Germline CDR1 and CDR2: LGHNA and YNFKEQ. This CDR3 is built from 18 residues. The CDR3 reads CASSQTPSGQARRDEQFF. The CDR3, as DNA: TGTGCCAGCAGCCAAACCCCCTCAGGACAGGCGCGGCGGGATGAGCAGTTCTTC.

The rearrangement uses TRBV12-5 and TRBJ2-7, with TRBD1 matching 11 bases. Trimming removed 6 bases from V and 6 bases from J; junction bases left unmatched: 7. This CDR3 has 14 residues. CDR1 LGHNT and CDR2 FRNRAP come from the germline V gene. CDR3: CASGMDRGLGEQYF. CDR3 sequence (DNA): TGTGCTAGTGGAATGGACAGGGGGCTTGGCGAGCAGTACTTC.

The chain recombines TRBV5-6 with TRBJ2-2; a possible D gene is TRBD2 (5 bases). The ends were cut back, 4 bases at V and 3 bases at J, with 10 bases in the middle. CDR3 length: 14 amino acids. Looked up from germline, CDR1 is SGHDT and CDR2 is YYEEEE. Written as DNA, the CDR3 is TGTGCCAGCAGCGCCGGAGGTGACACCGGGGAGCTGTTTTTT. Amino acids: CASSAGGDTGELFF.

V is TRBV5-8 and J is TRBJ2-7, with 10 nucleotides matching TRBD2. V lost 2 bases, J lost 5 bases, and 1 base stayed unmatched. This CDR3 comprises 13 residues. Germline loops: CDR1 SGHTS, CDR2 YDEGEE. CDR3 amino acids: CASSLSGRDEQYF. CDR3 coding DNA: TGTGCCAGCAGCTTAAGCGGGAGGGACGAGCAGTACTTC.

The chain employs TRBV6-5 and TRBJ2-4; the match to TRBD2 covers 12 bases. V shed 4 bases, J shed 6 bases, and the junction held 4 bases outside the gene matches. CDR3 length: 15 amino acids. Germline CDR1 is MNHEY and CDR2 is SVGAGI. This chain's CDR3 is CASSSMTSGGNIQYF. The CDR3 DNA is TGTGCCAGCAGTTCGATGACTAGCGGGGGAAACATTCAGTACTTC.

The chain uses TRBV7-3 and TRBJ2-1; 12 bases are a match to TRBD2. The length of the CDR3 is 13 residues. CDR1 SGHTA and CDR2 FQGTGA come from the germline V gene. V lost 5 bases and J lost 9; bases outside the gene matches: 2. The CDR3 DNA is TGTGCCAGCAGCGCGGGACTAGCGGGTGAGCAGTTCTTC. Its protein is CASSAGLAGEQFF.

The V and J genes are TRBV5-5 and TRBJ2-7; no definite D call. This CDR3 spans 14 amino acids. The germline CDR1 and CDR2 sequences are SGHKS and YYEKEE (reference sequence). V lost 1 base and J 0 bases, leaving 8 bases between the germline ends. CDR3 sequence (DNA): TGTGCCAGCAGCTTGCTCGGTAGCTCCTACGAGCAGTACTTC. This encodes CASSLLGSSYEQYF.

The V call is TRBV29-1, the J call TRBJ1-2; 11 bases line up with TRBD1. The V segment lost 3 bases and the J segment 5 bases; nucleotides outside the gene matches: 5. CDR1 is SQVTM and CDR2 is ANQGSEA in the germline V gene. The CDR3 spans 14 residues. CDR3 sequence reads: CSVEGQGVGYGYTF. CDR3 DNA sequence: TGCAGCGTTGAGGGACAGGGGGTGGGTTATGGCTACACCTTC. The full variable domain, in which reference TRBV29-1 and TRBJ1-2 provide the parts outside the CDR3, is SAVISQKPSRDICQRGTSLTIQCQVDSQVTMMFWYRQQPGQSLTLIATANQGSEATYESGFVIDKFPISRPNLTFSTLTVSNMSPEDSSIYLCSVEGQGVGYGYTFGSGTRLTVV.

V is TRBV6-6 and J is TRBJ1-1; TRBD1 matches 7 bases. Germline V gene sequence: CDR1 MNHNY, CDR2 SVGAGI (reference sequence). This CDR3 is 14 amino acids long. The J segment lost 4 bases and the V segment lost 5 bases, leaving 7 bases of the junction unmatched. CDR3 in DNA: TGTGCCAGCAGTACTAGACAGGGAGGCACTGAAGCTTTCTTT. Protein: CASSTRQGGTEAFF.

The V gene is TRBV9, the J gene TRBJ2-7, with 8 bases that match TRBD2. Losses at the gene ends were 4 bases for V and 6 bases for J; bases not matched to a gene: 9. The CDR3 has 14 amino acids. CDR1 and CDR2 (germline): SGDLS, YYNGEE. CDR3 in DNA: TGTGCCAGCAGCCCCGGGACTAGAGGGGCCGAGCAGTACTTC. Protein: CASSPGTRGAEQYF.

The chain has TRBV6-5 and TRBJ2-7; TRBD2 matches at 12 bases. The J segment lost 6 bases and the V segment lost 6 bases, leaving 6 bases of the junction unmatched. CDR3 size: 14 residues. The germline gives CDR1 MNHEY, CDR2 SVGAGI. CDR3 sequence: CASSPLAGGREQYF. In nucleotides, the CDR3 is TGTGCCAGCAGCCCCCTAGCGGGAGGGCGCGAGCAGTACTTC.

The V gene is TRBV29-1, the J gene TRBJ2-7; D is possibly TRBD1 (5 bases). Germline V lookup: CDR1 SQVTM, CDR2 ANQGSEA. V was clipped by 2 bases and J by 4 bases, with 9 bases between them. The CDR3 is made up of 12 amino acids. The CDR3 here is CSVERGGYEQYF. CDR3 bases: TGCAGCGTTGAAAGGGGTGGGTACGAGCAGTACTTC.

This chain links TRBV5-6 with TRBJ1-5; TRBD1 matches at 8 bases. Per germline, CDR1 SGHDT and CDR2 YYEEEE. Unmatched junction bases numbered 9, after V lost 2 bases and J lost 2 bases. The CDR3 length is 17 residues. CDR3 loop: CASSFRTGWMGNQPQHF. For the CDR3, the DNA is TGTGCCAGCAGCTTCAGGACAGGGTGGATGGGCAATCAGCCCCAGCATTTT.